This T cell receptor (beta chain) appears in the sequencing data of a study of spatial heterogeneity in lung cancer (dated by TCRdb to about 2019). Background on the whole study: The donors were some 72 patients from the lung TRACERx cohort who had early-stage, untreated non-small cell lung cancer. Follow-up PBMC samples were sequenced whenever available, and the median time to follow-up was about 24 months after resection. Beta-chain transcripts were consistently detected in greater numbers than alpha-chain transcripts, which likely reflects a higher abundance of beta-chain transcripts. In the raw uncorrected reads, each unique combination of TCR and UMI appeared more than ten times on average. The study quantitatively compared TCR alpha and beta repertoires across multiple tumor regions, matched nontumor lung and blood in non-small cell lung cancer. The study linked features of the TCR repertoire to counts of nonsynonymous mutations, which were determined by whole-exome sequencing of tumor tissue. At surgery, 200 to 250 tumor regions, around 64 matched nontumor lung samples and 56 PBMC samples were TCR-sequenced for both alpha and beta chains. The paper as a whole reports these results and caveats: Comparisons of baseline and follow-up blood repertoires included only around 13 patients. Additional single-cell paired TCR alpha and beta sequencing was considered necessary to confirm, at a functional level, the hypothesis that regional TCRs recognize regional mutations. Ubiquitous expanded tumor TCRs were found in blood more often at tumor resection than at routine follow-up.

This clonotype has ten or more counts. Which antigen it targets is not known. Per-nucleotide qualities are absent, and no much larger clonotype sits a single base away. Library preparation was by 5' RACE. Sequencing relied on a NextSeq 500. The TCR library protocol attached a unique molecular identifier to each TCR cDNA molecule to allow correction of PCR and sequencing errors. In the source study's methods: TCR identification, UMI-based error correction and CDR3 extraction were performed with Decombinator tools. TCRs above a frequency of 2 per 1,000, corresponding to the top 1% of the tumor frequency distribution, were defined as expanded. Each repertoire was subsampled 100 times to 5,000 TCRs, after which Renyi diversity was computed with the R vegan package. To build CDR3 similarity networks, amino acid triplet string-kernel similarity was used, and CDR3s were connected when their pairwise similarity was above 0.82. TCRdb reworked the public reads: Q25 trimming with fastp, MiXCR clone assembly, productive beta chains retained. Entries that share a CDR3 protein sequence are merged under the most common genes and DNA. These V and J calls derive from TCRdb rather than the authors' analysis. The sample records 95,000 to 130,000 distinct CDR3 sequences, 9% to 15% of which are singletons. The ten biggest clones cover 16% of the sample.

The time point label on this specimen signifies: blood at routine non-recurrence follow-up after resection. Whole RNA extracted from tumor and nontumor lung tissue, or from cryopreserved PBMC samples, was used for TCR sequencing without cell sorting. A patient was chosen for TCR sequencing only when enough RNA was available from at least two tumor regions. This TCR was recovered from a male donor with early-stage non-small cell lung cancer. Sequenced here: PBMCs, sampled at follow-up.

The sequenced DNA is TGTGCCAGCAGACGGGGCAGGGGGCGGCTGGAGCTGTTTTTT. Translated, it reads CASRRGRGRLELFF. The sequence joins TRBV13 to TRBJ2-2; the central 8 bases match TRBD1. Sequences PRHDT (CDR1) and FYEKMQ (CDR2) are obtained from the germline V gene (reference sequence). V trim: 6 bases; J trim: 10 bases; unmatched bases: 10. The CDR3 spans 14 residues, from the cysteine through the phenylalanine. CDR3 DNA is the only sequence kept; it has 42 bases, read in frame from the first base.